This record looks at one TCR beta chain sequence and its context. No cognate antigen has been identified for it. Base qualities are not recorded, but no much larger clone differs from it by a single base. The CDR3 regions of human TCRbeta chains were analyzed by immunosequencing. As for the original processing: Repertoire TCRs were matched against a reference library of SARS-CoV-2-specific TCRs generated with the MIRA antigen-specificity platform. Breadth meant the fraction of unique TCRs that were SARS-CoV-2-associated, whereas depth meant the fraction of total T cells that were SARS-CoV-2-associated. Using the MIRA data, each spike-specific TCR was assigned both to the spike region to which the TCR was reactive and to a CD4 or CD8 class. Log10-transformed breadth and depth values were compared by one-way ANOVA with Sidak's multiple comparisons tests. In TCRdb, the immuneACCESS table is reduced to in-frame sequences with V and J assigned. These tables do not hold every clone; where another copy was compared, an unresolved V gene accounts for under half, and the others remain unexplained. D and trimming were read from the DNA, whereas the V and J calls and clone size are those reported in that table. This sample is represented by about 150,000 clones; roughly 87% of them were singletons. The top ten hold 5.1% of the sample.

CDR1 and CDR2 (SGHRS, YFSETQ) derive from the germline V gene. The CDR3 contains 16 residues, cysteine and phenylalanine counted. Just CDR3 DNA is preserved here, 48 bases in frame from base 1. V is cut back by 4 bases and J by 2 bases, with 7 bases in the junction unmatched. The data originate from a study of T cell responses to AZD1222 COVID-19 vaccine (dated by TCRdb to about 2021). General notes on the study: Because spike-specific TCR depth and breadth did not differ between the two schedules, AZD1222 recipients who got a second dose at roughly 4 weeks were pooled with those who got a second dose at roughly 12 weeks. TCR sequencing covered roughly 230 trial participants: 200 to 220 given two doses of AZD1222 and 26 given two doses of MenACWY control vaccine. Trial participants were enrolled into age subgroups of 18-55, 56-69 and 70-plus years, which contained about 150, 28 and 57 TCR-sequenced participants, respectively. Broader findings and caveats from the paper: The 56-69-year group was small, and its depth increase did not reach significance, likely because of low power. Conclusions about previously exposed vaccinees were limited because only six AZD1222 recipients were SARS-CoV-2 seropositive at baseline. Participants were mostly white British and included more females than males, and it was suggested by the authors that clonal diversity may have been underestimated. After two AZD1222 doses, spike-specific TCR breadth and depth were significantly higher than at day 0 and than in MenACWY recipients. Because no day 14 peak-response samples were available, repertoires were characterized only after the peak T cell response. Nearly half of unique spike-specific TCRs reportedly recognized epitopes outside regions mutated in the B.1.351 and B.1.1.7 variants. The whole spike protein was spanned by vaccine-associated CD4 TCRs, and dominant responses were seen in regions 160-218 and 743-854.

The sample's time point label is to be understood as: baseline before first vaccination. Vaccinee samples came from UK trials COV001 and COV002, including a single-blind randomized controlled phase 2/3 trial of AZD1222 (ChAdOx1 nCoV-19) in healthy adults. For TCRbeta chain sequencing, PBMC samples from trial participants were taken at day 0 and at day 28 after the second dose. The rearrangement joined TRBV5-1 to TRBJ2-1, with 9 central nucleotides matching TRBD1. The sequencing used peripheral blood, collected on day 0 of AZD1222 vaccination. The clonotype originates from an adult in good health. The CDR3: CASSPRQGGTYNEQFF. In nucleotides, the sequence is TGCGCCAGCAGCCCTAGACAGGGGGGGACCTACAATGAGCAGTTCTTC.